The 32 T cell receptor beta chains below all came from one sample that was sequenced in a study of CD8 T cells in ankylosing spondylitis. General study findings and limits: Characteristic, it appeared, of ankylosing spondylitis blood was a TCR beta motif of fewer than 10 highly homologous variants.

No antigen is known for these receptors. TCRdb re-analysed the 5' RACE reads in MiXCR, keeping a single row per CDR3 protein. The sample has 700,000 to 1,000,000 distinct CDR3 sequences, about an eighth seen once; the top ten hold around 0.51%. The sample was blood, either unsorted or a sorted T cell fraction (not recorded which). The source of these receptors is a male donor with ankylosing spondylitis.

The chain uses TRBV6-5 and TRBJ2-7; a possible D gene is TRBD1 (6 bases). Trimming took off 0 bases at V and 2 bases at J, with 17 bases between the two ends. The V gene's germline CDR1 is MNHEY and CDR2 SVGAGI. The CDR3 extends over 17 amino acids. The CDR3 loop reads CASSYSWTSGDTYEQYF. The DNA for the CDR3 is TGTGCCAGCAGTTACTCCTGGACCTCCGGGGACACCTACGAGCAGTACTTC.

This chain joins TRBV10-3 and TRBJ2-6, with D tentatively TRBD1 (6 bases). With 7 bases removed from V and 0 bases from J, the gap between germline ends came to 16 bases. The germline V gene encodes CDR1 ENHRY and CDR2 SYGVKD. CDR3 length: 17 residues. In DNA form, the CDR3 reads TGTGCCATCACCCACAGGGCCCTTGGCTCTGGGGCCAACGTCCTGACTTTC. This encodes CAITHRALGSGANVLTF.

V gene TRBV20-1 combines with J gene TRBJ1-6, with 10 bases identical to TRBD1. CDR3 length: 15 amino acids. Germline V gene data show CDR1 as DFQATT and CDR2 as SNEGSKA (reference sequence). Trimming at V came to 5 bases and at J to 10 bases, leaving 11 bases not matched to a gene. The CDR3 DNA follows: TGCAGTGCTCCGGACAGGGGGTCCCAATGGTCACCCCTCCACTTT. Translation: CSAPDRGSQWSPLHF.

The chain combines TRBV20-1 with TRBJ1-1; 9 bases are a match to TRBD1. The ends lost 7 bases at V and 0 bases at J; junction bases unmatched: 6. This CDR3 is built from 14 residues. Germline V gene data show CDR1 as DFQATT and CDR2 as SNEGSKA (reference sequence). CDR3 protein: CSVVDRGLNTEAFF. CDR3 DNA: TGCAGTGTTGTGGACAGGGGTCTGAACACTGAAGCTTTCTTT.

The chain combines TRBV4-3 with TRBJ1-1, with TRBD1 as a possible D gene (6 bases). Per the germline V gene, CDR1 is LGHNA and CDR2 is YSLEER. The CDR3 has 15 residues. V was cut by 1 base and J by 8 bases, with 17 bases left in between. CDR3 sequence reads: CASSQGLGGEWEAFF. The CDR3 DNA reads TGCGCCAGCAGCCAAGGGTTAGGGGGGGAGTGGGAAGCTTTCTTT.

J is TRBJ1-2 and V is TRBV6-5, with 10 bases matching TRBD1. The ends lost 2 bases at V and 7 bases at J; junction bases unmatched: 7. There are 15 residues in the CDR3. Germline CDR1 reads MNHEY; CDR2 reads SVGAGI. The CDR3 sequence: CASSYGGTGVSGYTF. The DNA for the CDR3 is TGTGCCAGCAGTTACGGCGGGACAGGGGTATCTGGCTACACCTTC.

V usage is TRBV6-1 and J usage is TRBJ1-2, with 9 bases aligning to TRBD1. There are 15 residues in the CDR3. The junction had 10 bases not matched to a gene; V was cut back by 7 bases and J by 4 bases. Germline-derived CDR1 and CDR2 are MNHNS and SASEGT. DNA of the CDR3: TGTGCCAGCACCGCCGGGACAGGGTTGGTCTATGGCTACACCTTC. Translating it yields CASTAGTGLVYGYTF.

The chain recombines TRBV7-2 with TRBJ2-3; possible D gene TRBD1, 5 bases. Trimming removed 1 base at V and 2 bases at J, with 13 bases between. The CDR3 contains 16 residues. The V gene's germline CDR1 is SGHTA and CDR2 FQGNSA. The CDR3 bases are TGTGCCAGCAGCTTAGTTGGGGCGCCAACCACAGATACGCAGTATTTT. This sequence encodes CASSLVGAPTTDTQYF.

This clonotype was detected a few times. V usage is TRBV4-3 and J usage is TRBJ1-2, with D possibly matching TRBD1 (5 bases). V dropped 4 bases and J dropped 0 bases, with 12 bases sitting between them. The CDR3 totals 15 residues. Germline-derived CDR1 and CDR2 are LGHNA and YSLEER. The CDR3 DNA reads as TGCGCCAGCAGCCGACAAGAAGGGGCTAACTATGGCTACACCTTC. It codes for CASSRQEGANYGYTF.

The chain is built from TRBV27 and TRBJ2-6; the D is unclear. This CDR3 contains 14 residues. With 1 base removed from V and 0 bases from J, the gap between germline ends came to 1 base. In germline, CDR1 is MNHEY, CDR2 SMNVEV (reference sequence). The CDR3 is CASSLYSGANVLTF. The CDR3 coding sequence is TGTGCCAGCAGTTTATACTCTGGGGCCAACGTCCTGACTTTC.

This clonotype was counted between two and nine times. This chain uses TRBV12-3 or TRBV12-4 with TRBJ2-1, with 7 bases identical to TRBD2. This CDR3 spans 18 amino acids. J was trimmed by 3 bases and V by 6 bases; bases with no gene match: 17. The CDR3 DNA reads TGTGCCAGCAGCTCAGTCCAGGGCCTCGCGGGGGACTACAATGAGCAGTTCTTC. Translated: CASSSVQGLAGDYNEQFF.

The chain combines TRBV7-2 with TRBJ2-1; possibly TRBD1 or TRBD2 for D (7 bases each). This CDR3 comprises 14 residues. The germline V gene encodes CDR1 SGHTA and CDR2 FQGNSA. Trimming took off 0 bases at V and 11 bases at J, with 14 bases between the two ends. The chain's CDR3 is CASSLAQGGPQQFF. The CDR3 region has the DNA TGTGCCAGCAGCTTAGCGCAGGGGGGGCCTCAGCAGTTCTTC.

The chain recombines TRBV20-1 with TRBJ2-1, with 8 bases lining up with TRBD1. This CDR3 is built from 13 residues. From germline, CDR1 is DFQATT and CDR2 SNEGSKA (reference sequence). In DNA, the CDR3 is TGCAGATTCTCAGGGGGCAGGGATGATGAGCAGTTCTTC. As protein: CRFSGGRDDEQFF.

V usage is TRBV18 and J usage is TRBJ1-5, with D possibly TRBD1 on 6 matching bases. Per germline, CDR1 KGHSH and CDR2 LQKENI. There are 16 residues in the CDR3. V lost 6 bases and J lost 1, with 16 bases in between. CDR3 nucleotides: TGTGCCAGCTCCGGACCCACAGGGATGAGCAATCAGCCCCAGCATTTT. Translation gives CASSGPTGMSNQPQHF.

V and J are TRBV30 and TRBJ2-2; D ambiguous. CDR3 length equals 12 residues. Trimming removed 2 bases from V and 8 bases from J, with 9 bases in between. The germline CDR1 and CDR2 sequences are GTSNPN and SVGIG (reference sequence). The CDR3 DNA reads as TGTGCCTGGAGTATCCCCCCGGGGGAGCTGTTTTTT. It yields the protein CAWSIPPGELFF. The whole variable domain, filled in from reference TRBV30 and TRBJ2-2, reads SQTIHQWPATLVQPVGSPLSLECTVEGTSNPNLYWYRQAAGRGLQLLFYSVGIGQISSEVPQNLSASRPQDRQFILSSKKLLLSDSGFYLCAWSIPPGELFFGEGSRLTVL.

At least ten counts were recorded for this clonotype. V usage is TRBV29-1 and J usage is TRBJ2-2; unclear D gene. CDR1 is SQVTM, CDR2 ANQGSEA, per germline. V lost 2 bases and J 4 bases, leaving 11 bases between the germline ends. This CDR3 is 14 amino acids long. In DNA, the CDR3 is TGCAGCGTTGAAAGTCGCTCGGGCACCGGGGAGCTGTTTTTT. It is translated as CSVESRSGTGELFF.

This clonotype was seen repeatedly, ten times or more. The rearrangement uses TRBV3-1 and TRBJ2-5, with 11 bases lining up with TRBD2. This CDR3 has 15 amino acids. The V segment lost 4 bases and the J segment 5 bases; nucleotides outside the gene matches: 6. Germline CDR1 reads LGHDT; CDR2 reads YNNKEL (reference sequence). The CDR3 is CASSPGTSGGETQYF. The CDR3 bases are TGTGCCAGCAGCCCCGGGACTAGCGGTGGGGAGACCCAGTACTTC.

This clonotype was counted a few times. V gene TRBV6-2 or TRBV6-3 combines with J gene TRBJ2-5; D call uncertain. This CDR3 has 11 amino acids. V lost 4 bases and J lost 9, with 9 bases in between. Per the germline V gene, CDR1 is MNHEY and CDR2 is SVGEGT. The CDR3 coding sequence is TGTGCCAGCAGTTCCTTCTTGGCCCAGTACTTC. This codes for CASSSFLAQYF.

This clonotype was picked up a small number of times. V is TRBV4-3 and J is TRBJ2-2; D possibly corresponds to TRBD1 (5 bases). The V end lost 5 bases, the J end lost 6 bases, and 10 bases lay between the germline ends. Germline loops: CDR1 LGHNA, CDR2 YSLEER. The CDR3 has 13 amino acids. CDR3 nucleotide sequence: TGCGCCAGCAGCAATACAGGCTCCGGGGAGCTGTTTTTT. It yields the protein CASSNTGSGELFF.

The V and J genes are TRBV28 and TRBJ2-7; the match to TRBD2 covers 7 bases. Looked up from germline, CDR1 is MDHEN and CDR2 is SYDVKM. J was trimmed by 4 bases and V by 6 bases; bases with no gene match: 9. The CDR3 is made up of 14 amino acids. The CDR3 spells CASSEGGAGYEQYF. The CDR3 DNA is TGTGCCAGCAGCGAGGGAGGGGCCGGTTACGAGCAGTACTTC.

There are a few counts of this clonotype. The chain uses TRBV20-1 and TRBJ2-2; D possibly corresponds to TRBD2 (6 bases). The CDR3 covers 14 residues. Trimming stripped 3 bases from V and 4 bases from J, with 12 bases between. Germline V gives CDR1 DFQATT, CDR2 SNEGSKA (reference sequence). In nucleotides, the CDR3 is TGCAGTGCTAGGGAGGCGGGGAGCACCGGGGAGCTGTTTTTT. It translates to CSAREAGSTGELFF.

The table lists this clonotype with many counts. The chain employs TRBV12-3 or TRBV12-4 and TRBJ2-2; TRBD2 aligns across 13 bases. The V gene end was trimmed by 10 bases and the J gene end by 7 bases; junction bases not matched to a gene: 12. The CDR3 covers 16 residues. This CDR3 reads CATDTSGGAFGGELFF. In DNA form, the CDR3 reads TGTGCCACCGATACTAGCGGGGGGGCATTTGGCGGGGAGCTGTTTTTT.

The chain carries TRBV20-1 and TRBJ2-1; TRBD2 is a possible D gene (6 bases). The CDR3 totals 13 residues. Germline-derived CDR1 and CDR2 are DFQATT and SNEGSKA (reference sequence). CDR3 loop: CGTPRGSYNEQFF. The CDR3, as DNA: TGCGGGACTCCGCGCGGCTCCTACAATGAGCAGTTCTTC.

This clonotype was detected ten times or more. This chain links TRBV20-1 with TRBJ2-5; D tentatively reads TRBD1 or TRBD2 (5 bases each). V dropped 0 bases and J dropped 6 bases, with 17 bases sitting between them. The CDR3 loop spans 15 amino acids. Germline loops: CDR1 DFQATT, CDR2 SNEGSKA (reference sequence). In nucleotides, the CDR3 is TGCAGTGCTAGAGATCGGGTGGGGGTAAGAAAGACCCAGTACTTC. It specifies CSARDRVGVRKTQYF.

This clonotype was found a few times. This chain links TRBV7-2 with TRBJ1-5, with 7 bases fitting TRBD1. Germline CDR1 is SGHTA and CDR2 is FQGNSA. The CDR3 contains 15 residues. The ends lost 6 bases at V and 3 bases at J; junction bases unmatched: 8. The CDR3 loop reads CASRPQGGANQPQHF. CDR3 nucleotides: TGTGCCAGCAGACCTCAGGGGGGGGCCAATCAGCCCCAGCATTTT.

This clonotype was seen more than once but under ten times. This rearrangement joins TRBV5-1 to TRBJ2-1; either TRBD1 or TRBD2 may supply D (5 bases each). Germline CDR1 SGHRS, CDR2 YFSETQ. The CDR3 runs to 15 residues. V lost 4 bases and J 6 bases, leaving 17 bases between the germline ends. CDR3 DNA: TGCGCCAGCAGCGTCGGGGCAGGGAGTCCCAATGAGCAGTTCTTC. As protein: CASSVGAGSPNEQFF.

In this sample, this clonotype turned up many times. The chain links TRBV6-5 to TRBJ2-2, with a weak D call TRBD1 (6 bases). The germline gives CDR1 MNHEY, CDR2 SVGAGI. The CDR3 consists of 16 residues. The V gene lost 3 bases and the J gene lost 5 bases, with 16 bases spanning the gap. The CDR3 DNA reads as TGTGCCAGCAGTTATTTTAGGGGGTCGGCAACCGGGGAGCTGTTTTTT. This translates into CASSYFRGSATGELFF.

The chain combines TRBV11-1 with TRBJ2-5, with D perhaps TRBD2 (6 bases). Trimming took off 1 base at V and 4 bases at J, with 16 bases between the two ends. Germline values: CDR1 SGHAT, CDR2 FQDESV (reference sequence). This CDR3 contains 16 residues. CDR3: CASSLEAARDSETQYF. In DNA, the CDR3 is TGTGCCAGCAGCTTAGAGGCAGCCCGGGACTCAGAGACCCAGTACTTC.

The chain uses TRBV24-1 and TRBJ2-4, with D tentatively TRBD1 or TRBD2 (5 bases each). The V and J ends lost 5 bases and 4 bases respectively, with 11 bases between them. This CDR3 is 14 amino acids long. The germline V gene encodes CDR1 KGHDR and CDR2 SFDVKD. In DNA, the CDR3 is TGTGCCACCAGTGCCCCGGGACGTAAAAACATTCAGTACTTC. This codes for CATSAPGRKNIQYF.

This chain joins TRBV20-1 and TRBJ2-1, with a weak D call TRBD1 (5 bases). The length of the CDR3 is 16 residues. V was cut by 0 bases and J by 0 bases, with 12 bases left in between. Germline V lookup: CDR1 DFQATT, CDR2 SNEGSKA (reference sequence). Written as DNA, the CDR3 is TGCAGTGCTAGAGAAGGGGCAGGACACTCCTACAATGAGCAGTTCTTC. This encodes CSAREGAGHSYNEQFF.

The V and J genes are TRBV5-1 and TRBJ2-1, with TRBD2 matching 12 bases. The CDR3 totals 17 residues. V dropped 0 bases and J dropped 7; count of bases not matched to a gene: 8. From germline, CDR1 is SGHRS and CDR2 YFSETQ. Here the CDR3 DNA reads TGCGCCAGCAGCTTGGGTCCGACTAGCGGGAGCTGGAATGAGCAGTTCTTC. Its translation is CASSLGPTSGSWNEQFF.

The table lists this clonotype with a few counts. The V call is TRBV5-1, the J call TRBJ2-7; 7 bases align to TRBD2. The length of the CDR3 is 13 residues. Unmatched junction bases numbered 4, after V lost 1 base and J lost 6 bases. The germline CDR1 and CDR2 sequences are SGHRS and YFSETQ. CDR3 region: CASSLPGGSEQYF. Here the CDR3 DNA reads TGCGCCAGCAGCTTGCCGGGAGGTAGCGAGCAGTACTTC.